Below are 21 T cell receptor beta chains sequenced from a single sample in a study of T cell responses to AZD1222 COVID-19 vaccine (dated by TCRdb to about 2021). According to the study, the label for this sample's time point signals: about 28 days (+/-7) after the second vaccine dose. The protocol used for the library was the immunoSEQ multiplex PCR assay. TCRdb retrieved this table from immuneACCESS and kept in-frame rearrangements only. Not all clones are present; in checked studies, unresolved V genes account for under half, and no reason is known for the remainder. This sample holds 70,000 to 95,000 clones; more than 70% were observed only once. The ten largest make up 6.9% of the sample. The specimen was peripheral blood, collected 28 days after the second AZD1222 dose. These receptors were obtained from an adult who received the AZD1222 COVID-19 vaccine.

DNA of the CDR3: TGTGCCAGCAGTGAAACGGGAGATACCTACGAGCAGTACTTC. Protein: CASSETGDTYEQYF. This chain links TRBV6-4 with TRBJ2-7; perhaps TRBD2 as D (6 bases). This CDR3 has 14 residues. V was cut by 3 bases and J by 2 bases, with 11 bases left in between. Germline V gene lookup returns CDR1 MRHNA and CDR2 SNTAGT.

The genes are TRBV24-1 and TRBJ1-1; unclear D gene. The CDR3 has 13 amino acids. CDR1 KGHDR and CDR2 SFDVKD come from the germline V gene. Between the trimmed V and J ends, which lost 2 bases and 3 bases, there was a span of 6 bases. CDR3 region: CATSDYDYTEAFF. In DNA, the CDR3 is TGTGCCACCAGTGATTACGACTACACTGAAGCTTTCTTT.

V and J are TRBV9 and TRBJ2-3; D is unresolved. This CDR3 comprises 14 residues. With 2 bases removed from V and 1 base from J, the gap between germline ends came to 8 bases. Germline V gene lookup returns CDR1 SGDLS and CDR2 YYNGEE. The CDR3 nucleotides read TGTGCCAGCAGCGTCCTAGATCGCACAGATACGCAGTATTTT. Translated: CASSVLDRTDTQYF.

The chain combines TRBV10-1 with TRBJ2-2; D ambiguous. This CDR3 has 13 amino acids. Germline values: CDR1 WNHNN, CDR2 SYGVQD (reference sequence). The V gene lost 3 bases and the J gene lost 6 bases, with 8 bases spanning the gap. CDR3 loop: CASSDVGSGELFF. CDR3 nucleotide sequence: TGCGCCAGCAGTGATGTGGGCTCCGGGGAGCTGTTTTTT.

This clone occurred once. The gene calls are TRBV4-1 and TRBJ2-1; 9 bases align to TRBD1. J was trimmed by 8 bases and V by 1 base; bases with no gene match: 9. The CDR3 runs 16 residues. Germline loops: CDR1 MGHRA, CDR2 YSYEKL. The CDR3 region is CASSQGGQGVSHEQFF. CDR3 bases: TGCGCCAGCAGCCAAGGGGGACAGGGTGTAAGTCATGAGCAGTTCTTC.

On this clone: Given a much more abundant clone one base away, this may be a read error. V usage is TRBV6-4 and J usage is TRBJ2-1; 13 bases line up with TRBD2. Per the germline V gene, CDR1 is MRHNA and CDR2 is SNTAGT. This CDR3 contains 15 residues. The junction had 0 bases not matched to a gene; V was cut back by 3 bases and J by 4 bases. This CDR3 reads CASSELAGGYNEQFF. For the CDR3, the DNA is TGTGCCAGCAGTGAACTAGCGGGAGGGTACAATGAGCAGTTCTTC.

CDR3 DNA sequence: TGTGCTAGTGGTTTGGTAGGCGGGGTTGGGAACACTGAAGCTTTCTTT. Translating it yields CASGLVGGVGNTEAFF. The rearrangement joins TRBV12-5 to TRBJ1-1; no reliable D call. With 0 bases removed from V and 1 base from J, the gap between germline ends came to 12 bases. The CDR3 is 16 amino acids. Looked up from germline, CDR1 is LGHNT and CDR2 is FRNRAP. Complete variable domain (other parts from reference TRBV12-5 and TRBJ1-1): DARVTQTPRHKVTEMGQEVTMRCQPILGHNTVFWYRQTMMQGLELLAYFRNRAPLDDSGMPKDRFSAEMPDATLATLKIQPSEPRDSAVYFCASGLVGGVGNTEAFFGQGTRLTVV.

The chain uses TRBV5-4 and TRBJ1-2, with 12 bases aligning to TRBD1. The CDR3 consists of 15 residues. Germline CDR1 and CDR2: SGHNT and YYREEE (reference sequence). The V gene end was trimmed by 0 bases and the J gene end by 4 bases; junction bases not matched to a gene: 1. The CDR3 coding sequence is TGTGCCAGCAGCTTGGGGGACAGGGGGCTCTATGGCTACACCTTC. It translates to CASSLGDRGLYGYTF.

The genes are TRBV28 and TRBJ2-2; D may be TRBD2 (6 bases). Germline V gives CDR1 MDHEN, CDR2 SYDVKM. There are 15 residues in the CDR3. The V end lost 2 bases, the J end lost 7 bases, and 14 bases lay between the germline ends. The CDR3 DNA sequence: TGTGCCAGCAGTTTAGGGGGGAGACGCGGCGGGGAGCTGTTTTTT. Its translation: CASSLGGRRGGELFF.

The chain is built from TRBV7-2 and TRBJ2-1; the D is unclear. V was trimmed by 2 bases and J by 8 bases, leaving 7 bases between them. Germline V gives CDR1 SGHTA, CDR2 FQGNSA. The CDR3 runs to 12 residues. CDR3 sequence: CASSLQAYEQFF. The CDR3, as DNA: TGTGCCAGCAGCTTACAAGCATATGAGCAGTTCTTC. The entire variable domain, with the rest obtained from reference TRBV7-2 and TRBJ2-1, is as follows: GAGVSQSPSNKVTEKGKDVELRCDPISGHTALYWYRQSLGQGLEFLIYFQGNSAPDKSGLPSDRFSAERTGGSVSTLTIQRTQQEDSAVYLCASSLQAYEQFFGPGTRLTVL.

The chain links TRBV18 to TRBJ2-1; the D gene is possibly TRBD1 (5 bases). The CDR3 runs 15 residues. V was cut by 3 bases and J by 4 bases, with 13 bases left in between. Germline lookup yields CDR1 KGHSH and CDR2 LQKENI. CDR3 in DNA: TGTGCCAGCTCACCGGCCAGGGCCCTTTACAATGAGCAGTTCTTC. It encodes CASSPARALYNEQFF.

The chain recombines TRBV5-1 with TRBJ2-1; TRBD1 agrees at 9 bases. Germline values: CDR1 SGHRS, CDR2 YFSETQ. This CDR3 spans 13 amino acids. With 10 bases clipped from V and 12 bases from J, the junction kept 14 bases outside the gene matches. CDR3 coding DNA: TGCGCCTGCTGCTTCGGACAGGGGAGGGGGCAGTTCTTC. Residues: CACCFGQGRGQFF. The full variable domain, rest sourced from reference TRBV5-1 and TRBJ2-1, is KAGVTQTPRYLIKTRGQQVTLSCSPISGHRSVSWYQQTPGQGLQFLFEYFSETQRNKGNFPGRFSGRQFSNSRSEMNVSTLELGDSALYLCACCFGQGRGQFFGPGTRLTVL.

A single count supports this clone. This sequence joins TRBV10-2 and TRBJ2-7; D uncertain. Per the germline V gene, CDR1 is WSHSY and CDR2 is SAAADI. This CDR3 is built from 11 residues. Trimming took 4 bases from V and 1 from J, leaving 2 bases between them. CDR3 region: CASSASYEQYF. Here the CDR3 DNA reads TGCGCCAGCAGTGCGTCCTACGAGCAGTACTTC.

CDR3 sequence reads: CASSQGVAGPLANYGYTF. In DNA, the CDR3 is TGCGCCAGCAGCCAAGGGGTCGCAGGACCCCTAGCTAACTATGGCTACACCTTC. The chain couples TRBV4-1 to TRBJ1-2, with unresolved D. The CDR3 runs to 18 residues. The ends were cut back, 1 base at V and 0 bases at J, with 18 bases in the middle. Germline V gene lookup returns CDR1 MGHRA and CDR2 YSYEKL.

The chain recombines TRBV6-5 with TRBJ1-4; perhaps TRBD1 as D (6 bases). Germline CDR1 MNHEY, CDR2 SVGAGI. There are 13 residues in the CDR3. V lost 7 bases to trimming and J lost 4 bases, with 10 bases between them. CDR3 nucleotide sequence: TGTGCCAGCATCCGGACAGATAATGAAAAACTGTTTTTT. Translated, it gives CASIRTDNEKLFF.

The V call is TRBV20-1, the J call TRBJ2-1; D not certain. This CDR3 has 14 residues. Germline CDR1 and CDR2: DFQATT and SNEGSKA (reference sequence). Trimming stripped 3 bases from V and 4 bases from J, with 13 bases between. CDR3 bases: TGCAGTGCTAGTGTTAACGGCGTATACAATGAGCAGTTCTTC. It codes for CSASVNGVYNEQFF.

This chain links TRBV19 with TRBJ2-3, with a weak D call TRBD1 (5 bases). V was trimmed by 9 bases and J by 4 bases, leaving 11 bases between them. The CDR3 totals 12 residues. CDR1 is LNHDA, CDR2 SQIVND, per germline (reference sequence). As DNA, the CDR3 is TGTGCCAGCCTTAGGGGCGCAGATACGCAGTATTTT. Protein product: CASLRGADTQYF.

The chain combines TRBV19 with TRBJ2-6; no firm D call. V lost 3 bases to trimming and J lost 1 base, with 7 bases between them. Germline values: CDR1 LNHDA, CDR2 SQIVND (reference sequence). There are 15 residues in the CDR3. The CDR3 loop reads CASSMMGSGANVLTF. The CDR3 DNA reads TGTGCCAGTAGTATGATGGGTTCTGGGGCCAACGTCCTGACTTTC.

The chain carries TRBV24-1 and TRBJ2-7, with TRBD1 matching over 9 bases. Germline V gene sequence: CDR1 KGHDR, CDR2 SFDVKD. The V and J ends lost 9 bases and 7 bases, in that order; junction bases with no gene match: 15. This CDR3 is built from 15 residues. CDR3 in amino acids: CATAEPGQGEREQYF. Here the CDR3 DNA reads TGTGCCACCGCAGAACCGGGACAGGGCGAGAGGGAGCAGTACTTC.

The chain joins TRBV6-1 to TRBJ2-3, with TRBD2 identical over 11 bases. Trimming at V came to 2 bases and at J to 5 bases, leaving 6 bases not matched to a gene. Germline values: CDR1 MNHNS, CDR2 SASEGT. This CDR3 is built from 16 residues. CDR3 sequence: CASSEIAGGTKDTQYF. CDR3 DNA: TGTGCCAGCAGTGAAATAGCGGGAGGGACGAAAGATACGCAGTATTTT.

V is TRBV7-9 and J is TRBJ1-4; 9 nucleotides line up with TRBD1. Trimming removed 1 base from V and 7 bases from J; junction bases left unmatched: 7. Germline loops: CDR1 SEHNR, CDR2 FQNEAQ (reference sequence). The CDR3 extends over 16 amino acids. The CDR3 nucleotides read TGTGCCAGCAGCTTAGGTCAAGGACAGGGGCGTGAAAAACTGTTTTTT. Protein: CASSLGQGQGREKLFF.